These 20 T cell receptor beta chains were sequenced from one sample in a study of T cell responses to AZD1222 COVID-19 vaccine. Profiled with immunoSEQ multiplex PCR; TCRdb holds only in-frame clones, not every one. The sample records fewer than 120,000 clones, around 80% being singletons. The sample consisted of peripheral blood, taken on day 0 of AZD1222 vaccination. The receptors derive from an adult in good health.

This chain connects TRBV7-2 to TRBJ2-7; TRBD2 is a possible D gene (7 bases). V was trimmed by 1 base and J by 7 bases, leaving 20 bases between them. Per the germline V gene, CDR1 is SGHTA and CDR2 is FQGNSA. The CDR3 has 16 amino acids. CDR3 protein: CASSLGTLSAGQEQYF. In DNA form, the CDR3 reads TGTGCCAGCAGCTTAGGCACCCTCTCAGCGGGACAAGAGCAGTACTTC.

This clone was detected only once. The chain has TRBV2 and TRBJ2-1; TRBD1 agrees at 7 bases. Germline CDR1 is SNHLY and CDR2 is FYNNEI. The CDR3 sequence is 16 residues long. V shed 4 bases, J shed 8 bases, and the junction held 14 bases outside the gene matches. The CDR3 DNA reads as TGTGCCAGCAGTGGTAGACAGGGTAGGCCGCGGGATGAGCAGTTCTTC. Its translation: CASSGRQGRPRDEQFF.

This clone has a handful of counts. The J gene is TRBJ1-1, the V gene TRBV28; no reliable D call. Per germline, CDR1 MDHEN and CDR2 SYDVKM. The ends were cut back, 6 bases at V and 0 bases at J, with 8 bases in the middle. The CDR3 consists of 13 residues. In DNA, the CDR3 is TGTGCCAGCAGCCGCTCAATGAACACTGAAGCTTTCTTT. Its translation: CASSRSMNTEAFF.

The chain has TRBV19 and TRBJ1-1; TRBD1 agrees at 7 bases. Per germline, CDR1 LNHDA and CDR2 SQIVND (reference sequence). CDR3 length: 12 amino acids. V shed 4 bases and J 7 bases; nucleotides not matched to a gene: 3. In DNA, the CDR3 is TGTGCCAGTAGTAGGGGACAGTATGAAGCTTTCTTT. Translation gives CASSRGQYEAFF.

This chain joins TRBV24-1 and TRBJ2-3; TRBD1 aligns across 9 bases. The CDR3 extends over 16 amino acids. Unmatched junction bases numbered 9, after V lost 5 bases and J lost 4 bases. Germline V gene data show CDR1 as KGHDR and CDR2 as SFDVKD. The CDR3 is CATSGSGTGRADTQYF. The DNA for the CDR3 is TGTGCCACCAGTGGATCCGGGACAGGGAGGGCAGATACGCAGTATTTT.

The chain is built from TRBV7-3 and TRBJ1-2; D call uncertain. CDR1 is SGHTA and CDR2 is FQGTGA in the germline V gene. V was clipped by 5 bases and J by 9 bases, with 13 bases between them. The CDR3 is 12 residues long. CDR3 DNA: TGTGCCAGCAGCGAGGGAGGGTCGAGCTACACCTTC. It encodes CASSEGGSSYTF.

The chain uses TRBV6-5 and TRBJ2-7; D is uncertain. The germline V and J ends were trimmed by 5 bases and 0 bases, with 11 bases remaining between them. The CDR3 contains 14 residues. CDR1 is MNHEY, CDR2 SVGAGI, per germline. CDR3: CASSPGWSSYEQYF. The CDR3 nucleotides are TGTGCCAGCAGTCCAGGTTGGAGCTCCTACGAGCAGTACTTC.

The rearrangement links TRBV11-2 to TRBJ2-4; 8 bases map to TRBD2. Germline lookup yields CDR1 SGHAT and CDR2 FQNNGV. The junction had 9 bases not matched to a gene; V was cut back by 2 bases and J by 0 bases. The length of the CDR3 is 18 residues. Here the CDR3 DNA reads TGTGCCAGCAGCTTATCCCGCCTAGCGGGCCTAGCCAAAAACATTCAGTACTTC. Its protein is CASSLSRLAGLAKNIQYF. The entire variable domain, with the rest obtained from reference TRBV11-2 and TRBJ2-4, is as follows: EAGVAQSPRYKIIEKRQSVAFWCNPISGHATLYWYQQILGQGPKLLIQFQNNGVVDDSQLPKDRFSAERLKGVDSTLKIQPAKLEDSAVYLCASSLSRLAGLAKNIQYFGAGTRLSVL.

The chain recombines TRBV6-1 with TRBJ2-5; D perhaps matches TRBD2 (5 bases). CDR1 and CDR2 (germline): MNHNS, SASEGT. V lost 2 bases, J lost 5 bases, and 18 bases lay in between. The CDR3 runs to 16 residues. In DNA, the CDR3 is TGTGCCAGCAGTGAAATCGCTAGCCTCCGGCGGGAGACCCAGTACTTC. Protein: CASSEIASLRRETQYF.

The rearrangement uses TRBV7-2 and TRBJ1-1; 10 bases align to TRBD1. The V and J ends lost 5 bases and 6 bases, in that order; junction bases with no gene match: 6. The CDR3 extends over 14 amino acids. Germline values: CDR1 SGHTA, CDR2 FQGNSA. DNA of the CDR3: TGTGCCAGCAGCGTGGGACAGGGGTGGTCTGAAGCTTTCTTT. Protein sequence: CASSVGQGWSEAFF.

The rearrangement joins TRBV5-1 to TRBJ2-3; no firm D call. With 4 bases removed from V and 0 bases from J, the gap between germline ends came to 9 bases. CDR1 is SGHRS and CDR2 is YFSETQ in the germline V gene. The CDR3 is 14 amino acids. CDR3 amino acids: CASSRVASTDTQYF. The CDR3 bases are TGCGCCAGCAGCAGGGTAGCTAGCACAGATACGCAGTATTTT.

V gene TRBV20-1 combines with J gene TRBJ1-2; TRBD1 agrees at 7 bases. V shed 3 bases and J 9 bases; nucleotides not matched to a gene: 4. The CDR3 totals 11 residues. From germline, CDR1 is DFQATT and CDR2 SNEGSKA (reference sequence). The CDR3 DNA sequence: TGCAGTGCTAGTAAGACAGGGAGCTACACCTTC. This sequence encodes CSASKTGSYTF.

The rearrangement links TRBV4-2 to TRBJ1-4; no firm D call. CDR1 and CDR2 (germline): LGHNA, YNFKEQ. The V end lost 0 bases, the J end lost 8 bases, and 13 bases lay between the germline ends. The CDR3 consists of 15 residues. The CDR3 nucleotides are TGTGCCAGCAGCCAAGATTCGGGCGGGTACGAAAAACTGTTTTTT. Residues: CASSQDSGGYEKLFF.

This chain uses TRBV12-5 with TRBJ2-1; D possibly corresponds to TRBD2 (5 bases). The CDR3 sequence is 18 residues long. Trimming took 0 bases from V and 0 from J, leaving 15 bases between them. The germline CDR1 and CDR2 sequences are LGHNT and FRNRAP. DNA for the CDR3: TGTGCTAGTGGTTTGGTACCTTGGACTTCGAGCTCCTACAATGAGCAGTTCTTC. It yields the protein CASGLVPWTSSSYNEQFF. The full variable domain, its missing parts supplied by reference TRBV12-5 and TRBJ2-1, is DARVTQTPRHKVTEMGQEVTMRCQPILGHNTVFWYRQTMMQGLELLAYFRNRAPLDDSGMPKDRFSAEMPDATLATLKIQPSEPRDSAVYFCASGLVPWTSSSYNEQFFGPGTRLTVL.

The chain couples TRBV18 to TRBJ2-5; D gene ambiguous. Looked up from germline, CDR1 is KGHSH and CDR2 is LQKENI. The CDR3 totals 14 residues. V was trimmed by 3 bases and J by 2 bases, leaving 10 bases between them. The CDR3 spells CASSPQVRQETQYF. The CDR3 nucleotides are TGTGCCAGCTCACCCCAAGTCCGACAAGAGACCCAGTACTTC.

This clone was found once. CDR3 bases: TGTGCCAGTAATAGCGGGAGGGCCCTCGGCGAGCAGTACTTC. This codes for CASNSGRALGEQYF. The chain recombines TRBV19 with TRBJ2-7; 11 bases fit TRBD2. V shed 7 bases, J shed 6 bases, and the junction held 8 bases outside the gene matches. CDR1 LNHDA and CDR2 SQIVND come from the germline V gene (reference sequence). The CDR3 is 14 amino acids.

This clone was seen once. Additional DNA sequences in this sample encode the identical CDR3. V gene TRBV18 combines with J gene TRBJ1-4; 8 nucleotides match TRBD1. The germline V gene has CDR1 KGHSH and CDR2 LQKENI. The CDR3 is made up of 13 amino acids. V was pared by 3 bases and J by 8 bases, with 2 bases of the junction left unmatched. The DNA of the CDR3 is TGTGCCAGCTCACCGGGACAGGAAGAAAAACTGTTTTTT. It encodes CASSPGQEEKLFF.

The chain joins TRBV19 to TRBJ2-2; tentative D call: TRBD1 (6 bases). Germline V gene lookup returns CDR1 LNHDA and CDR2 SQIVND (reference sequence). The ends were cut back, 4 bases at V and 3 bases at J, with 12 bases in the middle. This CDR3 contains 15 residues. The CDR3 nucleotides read TGTGCCAGTAGTACTACAGGGATAGACACCGGGGAGCTGTTTTTT. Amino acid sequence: CASSTTGIDTGELFF.

CDR3 DNA sequence: TGTGCCAGCTCACCCCTGCCGAGCGGGGGCGCCGGGGATGGCTACACCTTC. This translates into CASSPLPSGGAGDGYTF. This chain connects TRBV18 to TRBJ1-2; weak D call: TRBD1 (6 bases). Germline V gene data show CDR1 as KGHSH and CDR2 as LQKENI. Trimming took off 3 bases at V and 6 bases at J, with 23 bases between the two ends. The CDR3 contains 17 residues.

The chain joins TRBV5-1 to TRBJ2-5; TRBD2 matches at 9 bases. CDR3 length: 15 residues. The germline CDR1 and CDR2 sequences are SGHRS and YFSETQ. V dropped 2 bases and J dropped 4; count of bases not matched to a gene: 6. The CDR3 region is CASSFSGLASETQYF. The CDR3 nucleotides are TGCGCCAGCAGCTTTTCGGGACTAGCATCAGAGACCCAGTACTTC.